These T cell receptor beta chains were read from a single sample in a study of blood T cell repertoires in COVID-19. Here immunoSEQ multiplex PCR was the method, and the copy in TCRdb shows in-frame clones only, minus some. Among some 38,000 clones listed, around 89% were seen once. The material sequenced was peripheral blood. All receptors derive from a man in his sixties with active or convalescent COVID-19. Each CDR3 is given with its conserved first and last residue. Each record gives: J gene, D gene, CDR3 length, clone size, V gene, CDR3 protein, CDR3 DNA. The D gene is left open where the match is weak. Clone size is shown for a subset of rows, as once, few, many or a class of expanded clone.

J: TRBJ2-3
D: .
length: 17
size: .
V: TRBV24-1
CDR3: CATSDEGDREGTDTQYF
DNA: TGTGCCACCAGTGATGAGGGGGACCGCGAGGGCACAGATACGCAGTATTTT

J: TRBJ1-5
D: TRBD1
length: 14
size: once
V: TRBV10-3
CDR3: CAIRGTGDYQPQHF
DNA: TGTGCCATCAGGGGGACAGGGGATTATCAGCCCCAGCATTTT

J: TRBJ1-3
D: .
length: 13
size: .
V: TRBV10-3
CDR3: CATQDSSGNTIYF
DNA: TGTGCCACCCAGGACAGCTCTGGAAACACCATATATTTT

J: TRBJ1-4
D: TRBD1
length: 15
size: .
V: TRBV15
CDR3: CATTTLDRGIEKLFF
DNA: TGTGCCACGACTACTTTGGACAGGGGAATTGAAAAACTGTTTTTT

J: TRBJ2-1
D: .
length: 13
size: .
V: TRBV5-1
CDR3: CASSLRSSDEQFF
DNA: TGCGCCAGCAGCTTGCGCAGCAGCGATGAGCAGTTCTTC

J: TRBJ2-1
D: TRBD2
length: 16
size: .
V: TRBV6-2/TRBV6-3
CDR3: CASTPAGGGGVYEQFF
DNA: TGTGCCAGCACCCCGGCGGGAGGGGGCGGGGTATATGAGCAGTTCTTC

J: TRBJ2-6
D: .
length: 15
size: .
V: TRBV2
CDR3: CASSPGNSGANVLTF
DNA: TGTGCCAGCAGTCCAGGGAACTCTGGGGCCAACGTCCTGACTTTC

J: TRBJ2-4
D: TRBD2
length: 16
size: .
V: TRBV11-2
CDR3: CASSLVGGGAKNIQYF
DNA: TGTGCCAGCAGCTTAGTGGGGGGGGGAGCCAAAAACATTCAGTACTTC

J: TRBJ2-3
D: .
length: 13
size: .
V: TRBV7-8
CDR3: CASSSYSTDTQYF
DNA: TGTGCCAGCAGCTCCTATAGCACAGATACGCAGTATTTT

J: TRBJ2-5
D: .
length: 13
size: .
V: TRBV29-1
CDR3: CSVERTLQETQYF
DNA: TGCAGCGTTGAGCGGACACTCCAAGAGACCCAGTACTTC

J: TRBJ2-3
D: .
length: 17
size: .
V: TRBV5-6
CDR3: CASSWGGGATRTDTQYF
DNA: TGTGCCAGCAGCTGGGGAGGGGGAGCTACCCGCACAGATACGCAGTATTTT

J: TRBJ2-3
D: .
length: 15
size: .
V: TRBV5-1
CDR3: CASSPPTGSTDTQYF
DNA: TGCGCCAGCAGCCCCCCAACAGGTAGCACAGATACGCAGTATTTT

J: TRBJ2-1
D: .
length: 15
size: .
V: TRBV9
CDR3: CASSVDPSSHNEQFF
DNA: TGTGCCAGCAGCGTAGACCCTAGTTCCCACAATGAGCAGTTCTTC

J: TRBJ1-1
D: .
length: 11
size: .
V: TRBV5-1
CDR3: CASTLGGEAFF
DNA: TGCGCCAGCACCCTGGGGGGGGAAGCTTTCTTT

J: TRBJ2-7
D: TRBD2
length: 16
size: .
V: TRBV5-6
CDR3: CASSLGGRGGPYEQYF
DNA: TGTGCCAGCAGCTTGGGGGGACGGGGGGGGCCCTACGAGCAGTACTTC

J: TRBJ2-1
D: TRBD2
length: 19
size: once
V: TRBV29-1
CDR3: CSVARWASGSHGSYNEQFF
DNA: TGCAGCGTTGCTCGCTGGGCTAGCGGGAGTCATGGGTCGTACAATGAGCAGTTCTTC

J: TRBJ1-6
D: .
length: 14
size: .
V: TRBV3-1/TRBV3-2
CDR3: CASSPKGLKSPLHF
DNA: TGTGCCAGCAGCCCCAAGGGACTCAAGTCACCCCTCCACTTT

J: TRBJ2-3
D: .
length: 16
size: .
V: TRBV4-3
CDR3: CASSQGEGAAADTQYF
DNA: TGCGCCAGCAGCCAAGGTGAGGGAGCGGCCGCAGATACGCAGTATTTT

J: TRBJ2-4
D: TRBD2
length: 16
size: .
V: TRBV5-1
CDR3: CASSLAGTTRTYIQYF
DNA: TGCGCCAGCAGCTTGGCCGGGACTACTCGTACGTACATTCAGTACTTC

J: TRBJ1-2
D: .
length: 14
size: .
V: TRBV5-1
CDR3: CASSPGGGSGGYTF
DNA: TGCGCCAGCAGCCCTGGCGGTGGGTCGGGGGGCTACACCTTC

J: TRBJ2-3
D: .
length: 15
size: .
V: TRBV7-9
CDR3: CASSRLEISSDTQYF
DNA: TGTGCCAGCAGCCGGCTAGAAATTAGTTCTGATACGCAGTATTTT

J: TRBJ1-6
D: .
length: 15
size: .
V: TRBV27
CDR3: CASSPTRRENSPLHF
DNA: TGTGCCAGCAGTCCCACTCGACGGGAGAATTCACCCCTCCACTTT

J: TRBJ2-3
D: TRBD2
length: 15
size: .
V: TRBV5-8
CDR3: CASSFSGASTDTQYF
DNA: TGTGCCAGCAGCTTCAGCGGGGCTAGCACAGATACGCAGTATTTT

J: TRBJ1-2
D: .
length: 11
size: few
V: TRBV28
CDR3: CASRTAYGYTF
DNA: TGTGCCAGCCGGACAGCCTATGGCTACACCTTC

J: TRBJ1-5
D: TRBD1
length: 18
size: .
V: TRBV19
CDR3: CASSIWTGGVGSNQPQHF
DNA: TGTGCCAGTAGTATTTGGACAGGGGGCGTCGGTAGCAATCAGCCCCAGCATTTT

J: TRBJ1-5
D: .
length: 16
size: .
V: TRBV4-1
CDR3: CASSQVSDNSNQPQHF
DNA: TGCGCCAGCAGCCAAGTGTCGGACAATAGCAATCAGCCCCAGCATTTT

J: TRBJ2-7
D: .
length: 13
size: .
V: TRBV6-5
CDR3: CASSRVAGKEQYF
DNA: TGTGCCAGTTCGAGGGTCGCGGGAAAAGAGCAGTACTTC

J: TRBJ2-1
D: .
length: 14
size: .
V: TRBV18
CDR3: CASSPTGLGNEQFF
DNA: TGTGCCAGCTCACCCACAGGGCTGGGCAATGAGCAGTTCTTC

J: TRBJ1-3
D: .
length: 18
size: .
V: TRBV28
CDR3: CASSPGKLQVYGGNTIYF
DNA: TGTGCCAGCAGTCCCGGAAAACTACAGGTGTATGGTGGAAACACCATATATTTT

J: TRBJ2-1
D: .
length: 14
size: .
V: TRBV7-2
CDR3: CASSLAIVYNEQFF
DNA: TGTGCCAGCAGCTTAGCCATTGTCTACAATGAGCAGTTCTTC

J: TRBJ2-7
D: TRBD2
length: 21
size: .
V: TRBV4-3
CDR3: CASSPVLSSGLAGGQSTEQYF
DNA: TGCGCCAGCAGCCCCGTGCTCTCATCGGGACTAGCGGGAGGGCAATCGACCGAGCAGTACTTC

J: TRBJ2-7
D: TRBD2
length: 13
size: .
V: TRBV12-3/TRBV12-4
CDR3: CASSLGREGRQYF
DNA: TGTGCCAGCAGTTTGGGGCGGGAGGGACGGCAGTACTTC

J: TRBJ2-1
D: .
length: 15
size: .
V: TRBV27
CDR3: CASSQPEWGRNEQFF
DNA: TGTGCCAGCAGTCAACCGGAATGGGGGAGGAATGAGCAGTTCTTC

J: TRBJ1-1
D: .
length: 14
size: .
V: TRBV7-6
CDR3: CASSLGGMNTEAFF
DNA: TGTGCCAGCAGCTTAGGAGGGATGAACACTGAAGCTTTCTTT

J: TRBJ2-1
D: TRBD2
length: 17
size: once
V: TRBV11-3
CDR3: CASSLGNRAGGLDEQFF
DNA: TGTGCCAGCAGCTTAGGGAACCGTGCGGGAGGGTTGGATGAGCAGTTCTTC

J: TRBJ2-1
D: TRBD2
length: 18
size: .
V: TRBV27
CDR3: CASSLMGLAGAAYNEQFF
DNA: TGTGCCAGCAGTTTAATGGGACTAGCGGGAGCGGCCTACAATGAGCAGTTCTTC

J: TRBJ2-7
D: TRBD1
length: 15
size: .
V: TRBV4-1
CDR3: CASSHKTGSSYEQYF
DNA: TGCGCCAGCAGCCACAAGACAGGGAGCTCCTACGAGCAGTACTTC

J: TRBJ2-7
D: TRBD2
length: 15
size: .
V: TRBV7-9
CDR3: CASSFLAGGPYEQYF
DNA: TGTGCCAGCAGTTTCTTAGCGGGAGGGCCCTACGAGCAGTACTTC

J: TRBJ2-1
D: .
length: 14
size: few
V: TRBV7-9
CDR3: CASSSRGGFNEQFF
DNA: TGTGCCAGCAGCTCCCGGGGAGGATTCAATGAGCAGTTCTTC

J: TRBJ1-6
D: .
length: 15
size: .
V: TRBV7-9
CDR3: CASSPWTAYDSPLHF
DNA: TGTGCCAGCAGCCCGTGGACAGCCTATGATTCACCCCTCCACTTT

J: TRBJ2-7
D: .
length: 14
size: once
V: TRBV6-5
CDR3: CASRPQGSFYEQYF
DNA: TGTGCCAGCAGGCCACAGGGATCTTTTTACGAGCAGTACTTC

J: TRBJ2-5
D: .
length: 13
size: .
V: TRBV5-1
CDR3: CASSLGTTPAQYF
DNA: TGCGCCAGCAGCTTGGGAACGACACCGGCCCAGTACTTC

J: TRBJ1-3
D: .
length: 14
size: .
V: TRBV11-2
CDR3: CASSLDRTGNTIYF
DNA: TGTGCCAGCAGCTTAGACAGGACTGGAAACACCATATATTTT

J: TRBJ2-7
D: .
length: 12
size: .
V: TRBV5-6
CDR3: CASSLDRYEQYF
DNA: TGTGCCAGCAGCTTGGATCGTTACGAGCAGTACTTC

J: TRBJ2-2
D: .
length: 14
size: .
V: TRBV15
CDR3: CATGQRPNTGELFF
DNA: TGTGCCACCGGACAGAGACCGAACACCGGGGAGCTGTTTTTT

J: TRBJ1-6
D: .
length: 15
size: once
V: TRBV5-6
CDR3: CASSLAQGNNSPLHF
DNA: TGTGCCAGCAGCTTGGCCCAGGGTAATAATTCACCCCTCCACTTT

J: TRBJ2-1
D: TRBD2
length: 16
size: .
V: TRBV4-1
CDR3: CASSQEKLAGGYEQFF
DNA: TGCGCCAGCAGCCAAGAGAAGCTAGCGGGAGGCTATGAGCAGTTCTTC

J: TRBJ1-2
D: .
length: 11
size: .
V: TRBV20-1
CDR3: CSAISDKGYTF
DNA: TGCAGTGCTATATCGGACAAAGGCTACACCTTC

J: TRBJ1-1
D: .
length: 15
size: .
V: TRBV19
CDR3: CASSILRGIHPEAFF
DNA: TGTGCCAGTAGTATTTTACGGGGAATTCACCCTGAAGCTTTCTTT

J: TRBJ2-5
D: TRBD2
length: 16
size: .
V: TRBV5-6
CDR3: CASSIIAGGQGETQYF
DNA: TGTGCCAGCAGCATAATAGCGGGAGGCCAGGGGGAGACCCAGTACTTC

J: TRBJ2-7
D: .
length: 15
size: .
V: TRBV11-2
CDR3: CASSTPGYYPYEQYF
DNA: TGTGCCAGCAGCACCCCGGGATACTACCCCTACGAGCAGTACTTC

J: TRBJ2-3
D: .
length: 17
size: .
V: TRBV4-1
CDR3: CASSQDEGGTLTDTQYF
DNA: TGCGCCAGCAGCCAAGATGAAGGCGGAACTCTGACAGATACGCAGTATTTT

J: TRBJ2-1
D: TRBD2
length: 15
size: .
V: TRBV11-2
CDR3: CASSLAGTSDNEQFF
DNA: TGTGCCAGCAGCTTAGCAGGGACTAGTGACAATGAGCAGTTCTTC

J: TRBJ1-4
D: TRBD1
length: 16
size: .
V: TRBV9
CDR3: CASSTGDSSFNEKLFF
DNA: TGTGCCAGCAGCACTGGGGACAGCTCTTTTAATGAAAAACTGTTTTTT